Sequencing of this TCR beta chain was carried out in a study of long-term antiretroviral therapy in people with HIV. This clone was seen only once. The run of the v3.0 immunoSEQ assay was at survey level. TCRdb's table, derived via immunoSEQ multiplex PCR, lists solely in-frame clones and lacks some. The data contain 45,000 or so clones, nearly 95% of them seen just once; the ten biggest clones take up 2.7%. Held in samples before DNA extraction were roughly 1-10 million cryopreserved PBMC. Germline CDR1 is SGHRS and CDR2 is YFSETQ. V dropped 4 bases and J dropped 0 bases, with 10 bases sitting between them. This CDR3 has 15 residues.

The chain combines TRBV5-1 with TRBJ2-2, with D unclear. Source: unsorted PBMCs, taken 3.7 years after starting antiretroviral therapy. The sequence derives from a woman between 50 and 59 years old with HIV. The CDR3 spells CASSPQTANTGELFF. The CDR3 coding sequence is TGCGCCAGCAGCCCCCAGACGGCGAACACCGGGGAGCTGTTTTTT.